This TCR beta chain was sequenced during a study of T cell repertoires in cytomegalovirus infection. Study-level information: Used in the study were CMV epitopes, some recently identified and HLA-C-restricted, others well-studied and HLA-B-restricted. General study results and limits: Using cumulative public TCR beta family frequency, the authors identified those who carried CMV together with the relevant HLA. The study found HLA-C-restricted CMV-specific TCR beta clonotypes dominating the ex vivo response.

CDR1 SGHTA and CDR2 FQGNSA come from the germline V gene. This CDR3 has 17 amino acids. The V and J ends lost 1 base and 5 bases, in that order; junction bases with no gene match: 9. A single record per CDR3 protein comes from TCRdb applying MiXCR to the reads. The sample has about 890,000 distinct CDR3 sequences, around 31% seen once. This clonotype has a count of ten or more. No antigen is known for it. The sample consisted of cultured CD8+ T cells from PBMCs, taken from culture after CMV antigen stimulation. This receptor was obtained from a human donor in good health (CMV status not recorded). Some clones in this sample may be carry-over from other donors' samples. The chain couples TRBV7-2 to TRBJ2-5; 11 bases agree with TRBD1. The chain's CDR3 is CASSLEWGQGVLETQYF. The CDR3 DNA follows: TGTGCCAGCAGCTTAGAATGGGGACAGGGGGTATTGGAGACCCAGTACTTC. The full variable domain, with the rest looked up from reference TRBV7-2 and TRBJ2-5, is GAGVSQSPSNKVTEKGKDVELRCDPISGHTALYWYRQSLGQGLEFLIYFQGNSAPDKSGLPSDRFSAERTGGSVSTLTIQRTQQEDSAVYLCASSLEWGQGVLETQYFGPGTRLLVL.